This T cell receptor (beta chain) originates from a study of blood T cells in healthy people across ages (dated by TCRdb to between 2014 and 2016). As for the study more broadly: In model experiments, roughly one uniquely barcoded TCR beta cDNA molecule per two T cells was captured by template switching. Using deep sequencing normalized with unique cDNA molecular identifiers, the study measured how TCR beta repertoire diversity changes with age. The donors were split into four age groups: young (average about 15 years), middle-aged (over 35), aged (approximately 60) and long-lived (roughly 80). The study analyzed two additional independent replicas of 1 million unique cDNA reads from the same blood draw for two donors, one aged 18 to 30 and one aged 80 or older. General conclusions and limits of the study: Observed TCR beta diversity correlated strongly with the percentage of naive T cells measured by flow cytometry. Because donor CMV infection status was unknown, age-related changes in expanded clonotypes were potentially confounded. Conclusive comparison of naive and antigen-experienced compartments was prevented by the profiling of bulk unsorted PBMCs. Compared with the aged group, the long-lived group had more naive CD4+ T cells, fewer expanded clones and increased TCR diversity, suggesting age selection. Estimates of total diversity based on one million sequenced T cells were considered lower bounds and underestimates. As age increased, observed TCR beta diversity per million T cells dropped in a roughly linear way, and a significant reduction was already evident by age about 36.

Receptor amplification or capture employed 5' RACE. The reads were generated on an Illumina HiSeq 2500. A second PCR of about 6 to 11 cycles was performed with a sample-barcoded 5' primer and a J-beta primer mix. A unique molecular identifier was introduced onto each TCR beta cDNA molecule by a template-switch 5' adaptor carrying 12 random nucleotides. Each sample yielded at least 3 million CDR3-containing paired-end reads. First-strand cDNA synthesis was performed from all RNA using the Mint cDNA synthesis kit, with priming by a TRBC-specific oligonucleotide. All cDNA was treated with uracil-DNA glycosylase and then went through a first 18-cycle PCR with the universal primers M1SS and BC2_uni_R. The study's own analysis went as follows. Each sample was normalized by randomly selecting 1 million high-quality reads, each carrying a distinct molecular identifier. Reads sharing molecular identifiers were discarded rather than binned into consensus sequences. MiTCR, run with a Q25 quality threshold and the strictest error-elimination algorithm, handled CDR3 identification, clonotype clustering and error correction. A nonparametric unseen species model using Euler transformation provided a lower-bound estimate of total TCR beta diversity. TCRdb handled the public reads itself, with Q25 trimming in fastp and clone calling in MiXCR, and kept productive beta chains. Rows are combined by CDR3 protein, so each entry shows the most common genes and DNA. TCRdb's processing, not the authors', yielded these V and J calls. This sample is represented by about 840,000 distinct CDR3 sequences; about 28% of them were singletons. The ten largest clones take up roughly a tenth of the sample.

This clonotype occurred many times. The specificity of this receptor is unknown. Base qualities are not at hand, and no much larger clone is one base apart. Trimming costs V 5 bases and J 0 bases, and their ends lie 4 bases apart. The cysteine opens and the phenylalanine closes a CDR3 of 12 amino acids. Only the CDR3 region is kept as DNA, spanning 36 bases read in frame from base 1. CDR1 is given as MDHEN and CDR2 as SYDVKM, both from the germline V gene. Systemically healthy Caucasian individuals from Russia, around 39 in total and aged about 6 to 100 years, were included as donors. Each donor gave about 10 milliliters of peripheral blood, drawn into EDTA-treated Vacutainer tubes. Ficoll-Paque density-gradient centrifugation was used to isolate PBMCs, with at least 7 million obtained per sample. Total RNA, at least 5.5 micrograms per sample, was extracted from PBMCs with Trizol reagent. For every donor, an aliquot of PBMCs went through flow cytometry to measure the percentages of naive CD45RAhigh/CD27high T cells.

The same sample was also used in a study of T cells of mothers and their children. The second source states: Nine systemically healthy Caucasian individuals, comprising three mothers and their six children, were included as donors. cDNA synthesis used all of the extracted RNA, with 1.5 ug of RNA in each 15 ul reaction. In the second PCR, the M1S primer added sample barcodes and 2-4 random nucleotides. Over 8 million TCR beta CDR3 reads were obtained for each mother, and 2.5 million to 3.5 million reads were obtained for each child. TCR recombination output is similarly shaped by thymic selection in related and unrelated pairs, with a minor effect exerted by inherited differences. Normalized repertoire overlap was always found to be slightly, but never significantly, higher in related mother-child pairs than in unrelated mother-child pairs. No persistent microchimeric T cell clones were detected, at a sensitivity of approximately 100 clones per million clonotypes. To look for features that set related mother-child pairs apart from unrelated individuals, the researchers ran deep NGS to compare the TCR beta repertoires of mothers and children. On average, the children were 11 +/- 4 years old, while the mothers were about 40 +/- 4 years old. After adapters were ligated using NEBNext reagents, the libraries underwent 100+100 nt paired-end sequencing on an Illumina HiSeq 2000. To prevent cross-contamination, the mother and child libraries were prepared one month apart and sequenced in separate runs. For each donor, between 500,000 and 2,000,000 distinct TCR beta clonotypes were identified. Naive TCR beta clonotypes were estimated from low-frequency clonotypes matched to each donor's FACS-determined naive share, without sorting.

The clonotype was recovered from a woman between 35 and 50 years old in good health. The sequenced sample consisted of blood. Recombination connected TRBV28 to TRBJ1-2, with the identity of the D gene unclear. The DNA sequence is TGTGCCAGCAGTACTACTAACTATGGCTACACCTTC. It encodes CASSTTNYGYTF.